These 29 T cell receptor beta chains originate from one sample sequenced in a study of PD-L1 blockade in urothelial cancer (dated by TCRdb to the late 2010s). The library relied on the immunoSEQ multiplex PCR assay. TCRdb carries this immuneACCESS record with in-frame sequences only. Its versions omit some clonotypes, under half of them owing to an unresolved V gene in the studies checked, with the rest unexplained. Counted in this sample were roughly 95,000 clones; 87% of them appeared once. The ten largest clones capture about 2% of the sample. The sample's time point label is to be understood as: pretreatment peripheral blood. The starting material was PBMCs, obtained around atezolizumab (anti-PD-L1) treatment. These receptors all come from a man aged 55 to 70 with urothelial cancer.

The chain combines TRBV7-8 with TRBJ2-3; a weak D match, TRBD2 (7 bases). V was trimmed by 1 base and J by 2 bases, leaving 13 bases between them. This CDR3 region has 16 residues. The germline V gene has CDR1 SGHVS and CDR2 FQNEAQ. The DNA of the CDR3 is TGTGCCAGCAGCTTAGGCATAGGGGGGGCCACAGATACGCAGTATTTT. It specifies CASSLGIGGATDTQYF.

The V call is TRBV6-6, the J call TRBJ2-1, with 8 bases aligning to TRBD2. V lost 6 bases to trimming and J lost 9 bases; unmatched junction nucleotides: 13. This CDR3 is built from 15 residues. Germline lookup yields CDR1 MNHNY and CDR2 SVGAGI (reference sequence). The CDR3 nucleotides read TGTGCCAGCAGAAACGGGGGGGTGGTAACAAGTGAGCAGTTCTTC. Its protein is CASRNGGVVTSEQFF.

CDR3 DNA: TGTGCCAGTAGCCGACAGGGTGGAGAGACCCAGTACTTC. Its protein is CASSRQGGETQYF. The chain carries TRBV19 and TRBJ2-5; 7 nucleotides line up with TRBD1. The V gene end was trimmed by 6 bases and the J gene end by 4 bases; junction bases not matched to a gene: 5. The germline V gene has CDR1 LNHDA and CDR2 SQIVND (reference sequence). This CDR3 is 13 amino acids long.

This clone was seen a few times. V gene TRBV28 combines with J gene TRBJ2-2; a weak D match, TRBD2 (6 bases). CDR3 length: 16 residues. V lost 6 bases and J lost 6, with 20 bases in between. Germline CDR1 and CDR2: MDHEN and SYDVKM. The CDR3 DNA reads as TGTGCCAGCAGCTATAGCGGTACAGGCTTACCCGGGGAGCTGTTTTTT. It is translated as CASSYSGTGLPGELFF.

The CDR3 region is CASSLGAGGMSRSYNEQFF. The CDR3 region has the DNA TGTGCCAGCAGCTTGGGGGCGGGAGGGATGAGTAGATCCTACAATGAGCAGTTCTTC. V usage is TRBV5-6 and J usage is TRBJ2-1; 9 bases line up with TRBD2. The CDR3 has 19 amino acids. The J segment lost 1 base and the V segment lost 0 bases, leaving 11 bases of the junction unmatched. Germline V gene data show CDR1 as SGHDT and CDR2 as YYEEEE.

The J gene is TRBJ2-2, the V gene TRBV14, with D possibly TRBD1 on 5 matching bases. Germline V CDR1 and CDR2: SGHDN, FVKESK. The CDR3 is 18 residues long. Trimming stripped 4 bases from V and 1 base from J, with 19 bases between. The DNA for the CDR3 is TGTGCCAGCAGCCCGCCTTCCTTGACAGTCGGGAACACCGGGGAGCTGTTTTTT. This sequence encodes CASSPPSLTVGNTGELFF.

The chain is built from TRBV5-1 and TRBJ2-3, with a tentative D call TRBD2 (6 bases). The CDR3 runs to 13 residues. The V and J ends lost 4 bases and 5 bases respectively, with 11 bases between them. Germline V gives CDR1 SGHRS, CDR2 YFSETQ. For the CDR3, the DNA is TGCGCCAGCAGCGGGGGTAGCGGAGATACGCAGTATTTT. Amino acid sequence: CASSGGSGDTQYF. Variable domain in full (rest from reference TRBV5-1 and TRBJ2-3): KAGVTQTPRYLIKTRGQQVTLSCSPISGHRSVSWYQQTPGQGLQFLFEYFSETQRNKGNFPGRFSGRQFSNSRSEMNVSTLELGDSALYLCASSGGSGDTQYFGPGTRLTVL.

The chain carries TRBV4-2 and TRBJ2-7, with D possibly matching TRBD1 (6 bases). CDR1 LGHNA and CDR2 YNFKEQ come from the germline V gene. V was cut by 1 base and J by 4 bases, with 11 bases left in between. The CDR3 sequence is 14 residues long. CDR3 protein: CASSQGAGAYEQYF. In DNA form, the CDR3 reads TGTGCCAGCAGCCAAGGAGCAGGGGCATACGAGCAGTACTTC.

The chain combines TRBV7-8 with TRBJ2-7, with 11 bases fitting TRBD1. Germline V gene lookup returns CDR1 SGHVS and CDR2 FQNEAQ. CDR3 length equals 17 residues. Trimming removed 1 base from V and 3 bases from J; junction bases left unmatched: 8. CDR3 bases: TGTGCCAGCAGCTTAGATGGGGGTGGGACAGGGGGCTACGAGCAGTACTTC. Translating gives CASSLDGGGTGGYEQYF.

This clone has just one count. The chain is built from TRBV11-2 and TRBJ2-1, with TRBD2 identical over 9 bases. The germline V gene has CDR1 SGHAT and CDR2 FQNNGV. The CDR3 is made up of 14 amino acids. V shed 5 bases and J 7 bases; nucleotides not matched to a gene: 6. The CDR3 spells CASSIGTSRNEQFF. The DNA for the CDR3 is TGTGCCAGCAGCATCGGGACTAGCCGGAATGAGCAGTTCTTC.

V usage is TRBV11-2 and J usage is TRBJ1-1, with 8 positions matching TRBD1. Germline assignment: CDR1 SGHAT and CDR2 FQNNGV. The CDR3 is 12 amino acids. V was clipped by 5 bases and J by 8 bases; unmatched bases: 4. The CDR3 protein is CASSQTGVEAFF. The DNA for the CDR3 is TGTGCCAGCAGCCAGACAGGGGTGGAAGCTTTCTTT.

This clone has only a few counts. The chain recombines TRBV19 with TRBJ2-6, with D uncertain. The germline CDR1 and CDR2 sequences are LNHDA and SQIVND (reference sequence). This CDR3 comprises 14 residues. V was trimmed by 5 bases and J by 0 bases, leaving 5 bases between them. The CDR3 sequence: CASSPGSGANVLTF. CDR3 in DNA: TGTGCCAGTAGTCCGGGCTCTGGGGCCAACGTCCTGACTTTC.

V usage is TRBV28 and J usage is TRBJ1-2; D possibly corresponds to TRBD1 (5 bases). Germline CDR1 is MDHEN and CDR2 is SYDVKM. The CDR3 spans 14 residues. Trimming cost V 6 bases and J 2 bases, with 13 bases left between them. The CDR3 is CASSPSGANYGYTF. The CDR3 coding sequence is TGTGCCAGCAGCCCCAGCGGGGCGAACTATGGCTACACCTTC.

The rearrangement links TRBV27 to TRBJ2-1, with 8 bases aligning to TRBD2. The CDR3 loop spans 15 amino acids. The junction had 4 bases not matched to a gene; V was cut back by 4 bases and J by 2 bases. The germline CDR1 and CDR2 sequences are MNHEY and SMNVEV (reference sequence). As DNA, the CDR3 is TGTGCCAGCAGTTCAGCGGGAGACCCCTACAATGAGCAGTTCTTC. As protein: CASSSAGDPYNEQFF.

The CDR3 bases are TGTGCCAGCAGCTTGAGGACAGACCCTAACAATGAGCAGTTCTTC. Amino acid sequence: CASSLRTDPNNEQFF. The chain carries TRBV7-8 and TRBJ2-1, with D possibly matching TRBD1 (6 bases). The germline gives CDR1 SGHVS, CDR2 FQNEAQ. The CDR3 length is 15 residues. Deletions cut 3 bases from V and 5 bases from J, with 14 bases between.

V is TRBV19 and J is TRBJ2-2, with 10 bases matching TRBD1. V was pared by 3 bases and J by 0 bases, with 4 bases of the junction left unmatched. The CDR3 covers 17 residues. Germline values: CDR1 LNHDA, CDR2 SQIVND (reference sequence). The CDR3 is CASSITGQGPNTGELFF. CDR3 nucleotide sequence: TGTGCCAGTAGTATTACGGGACAGGGGCCGAACACCGGGGAGCTGTTTTTT.

In this sample, this clone turned up once. This chain links TRBV25-1 with TRBJ1-1; no definite D call. The CDR3 length is 13 residues. Trimming pared 1 base from V and 1 base from J, leaving 4 bases between. Germline V CDR1 and CDR2: MGHDK, SYGVNS. The CDR3 DNA reads TGTGCCAGCAGTGAATCCGGGAACACTGAAGCTTTCTTT. Translated: CASSESGNTEAFF. The full variable domain, with the rest looked up from reference TRBV25-1 and TRBJ1-1, is EADIYQTPRYLVIGTGKKITLECSQTMGHDKMYWYQQDPGMELHLIHYSYGVNSTEKGDLSSESTVSRIRTEHFPLTLESARPSHTSQYLCASSESGNTEAFFGQGTRLTVV.

This clone was counted once. The chain joins TRBV10-3 to TRBJ1-5; TRBD1 matches 11 bases. This CDR3 comprises 15 residues. Trimming took 10 bases from V and 0 from J; bases not matched to a gene: 5. The germline gives CDR1 ENHRY, CDR2 SYGVKD. The CDR3 DNA reads TGTGCCACCGGGACAGGGGGAAATAGCAATCAGCCCCAGCATTTT. This codes for CATGTGGNSNQPQHF.

The chain uses TRBV7-8 and TRBJ1-2, with D unclear. Germline V CDR1 and CDR2: SGHVS, FQNEAQ. The CDR3 totals 15 residues. V shed 1 base and J shed 2 bases, with 11 bases lying between them. The CDR3 coding sequence is TGTGCCAGCAGCTTAGGGCCGGGAACCAACTATGGCTACACCTTC. It yields the protein CASSLGPGTNYGYTF.

CDR3 protein: CASGAAPGSRSPLHF. CDR3 sequence (DNA): TGTGCCAGCGGCGCCGCACCGGGGTCCAGATCACCCCTCCACTTT. The V gene is TRBV9, the J gene TRBJ1-6; D not certain. There are 15 residues in the CDR3. Per germline, CDR1 SGDLS and CDR2 YYNGEE. Trimming removed 7 bases at V and 10 bases at J, with 21 bases between.

This chain connects TRBV14 to TRBJ1-1; 7 bases are a match to TRBD1. With 5 bases clipped from V and 1 base from J, the junction kept 7 bases outside the gene matches. The CDR3 length is 15 residues. CDR1 is SGHDN and CDR2 is FVKESK in the germline V gene. The CDR3 DNA sequence: TGTGCCAGCAGCACCCGGACAGGAGGGAACACTGAAGCTTTCTTT. It yields the protein CASSTRTGGNTEAFF.

The genes are TRBV5-1 and TRBJ2-1; 9 bases line up with TRBD2. CDR1 and CDR2 (germline): SGHRS, YFSETQ. V shed 5 bases and J 0 bases; nucleotides not matched to a gene: 0. CDR3 length: 14 residues. CDR3 sequence reads: CASRTSGSYNEQFF. CDR3 bases: TGCGCCAGCAGGACTAGCGGCTCCTACAATGAGCAGTTCTTC.

The chain couples TRBV7-9 to TRBJ1-2; the D is unclear. Germline-derived CDR1 and CDR2 are SEHNR and FQNEAQ (reference sequence). The CDR3 runs 13 residues. Trimming took 3 bases from V and 6 from J, leaving 11 bases between them. CDR3 in DNA: TGTGCCAGCAGCTTCGGAGCGGCCCATGGCTACACCTTC. Protein product: CASSFGAAHGYTF. The entire variable domain, with the rest obtained from reference TRBV7-9 and TRBJ1-2, is as follows: DTGVSQNPRHKITKRGQNVTFRCDPISEHNRLYWYRQTLGQGPEFLTYFQNEAQLEKSRLLSDRFSAERPKGSFSTLEIQRTEQGDSAMYLCASSFGAAHGYTFGSGTRLTVV.

The chain links TRBV5-1 to TRBJ2-1; 9 bases fit TRBD2. V shed 3 bases, J shed 5 bases, and the junction held 15 bases outside the gene matches. CDR3 length equals 18 residues. Germline values: CDR1 SGHRS, CDR2 YFSETQ. Written as DNA, the CDR3 is TGCGCCAGCAGCTCGGGACTAGCCCTGAGCGGAACTCACAATGAGCAGTTCTTC. Its translation is CASSSGLALSGTHNEQFF.

The chain has TRBV28 and TRBJ2-7; 7 bases are a match to TRBD1. Germline trimming cut 6 bases from V and 0 bases from J; bases unmatched to any gene: 8. This CDR3 is 15 amino acids long. The V gene's germline CDR1 is MDHEN and CDR2 SYDVKM. The CDR3 protein is CASRSSGQASYEQYF. In nucleotides, the CDR3 is TGTGCCAGCAGGTCCTCAGGACAGGCCTCCTACGAGCAGTACTTC.

This CDR3 reads CASSPGQGALNTEAFF. The CDR3 DNA reads TGTGCCAGCAGTCCCGGACAGGGGGCATTGAACACTGAAGCTTTCTTT. V usage is TRBV27 and J usage is TRBJ1-1; 11 positions match TRBD1. With V trimmed by 5 bases and J by 0 bases, 5 bases remained unmatched. The CDR3 consists of 16 residues. In germline, CDR1 is MNHEY, CDR2 SMNVEV (reference sequence).

This clone was seen a handful of times. This chain uses TRBV10-3 with TRBJ2-5; 10 bases fit TRBD2. The CDR3 loop spans 15 amino acids. V shed 8 bases and J 5 bases; nucleotides not matched to a gene: 11. From germline, CDR1 is ENHRY and CDR2 SYGVKD. The CDR3 nucleotides read TGTGCCATCGGGCTAGCGGGAGAGGGTCGGGAGACCCAGTACTTC. It translates to CAIGLAGEGRETQYF.

The chain is built from TRBV5-1 and TRBJ1-1; 8 positions agree with TRBD1. The V segment lost 5 bases and the J segment 4 bases; nucleotides outside the gene matches: 4. CDR3 length: 13 residues. The germline CDR1 and CDR2 sequences are SGHRS and YFSETQ. The CDR3 DNA reads as TGCGCCAGCAGTTTCACAGGGGGCACTGAAGCTTTCTTT. It is translated as CASSFTGGTEAFF.

The J gene is TRBJ1-1, the V gene TRBV19; D is unclear. V shed 4 bases and J shed 7 bases, with 13 bases lying between them. Germline assignment: CDR1 LNHDA and CDR2 SQIVND (reference sequence). CDR3 length: 13 amino acids. CDR3 nucleotides: TGTGCCAGTAGTACCAACAAACGAAATGAAGCTTTCTTT. This sequence encodes CASSTNKRNEAFF.